This entry describes one TCR beta chain. Antigen specificity is unknown. This entry belongs to a study of cytomegalovirus exposure and HLA in healthy donors. Despite likely unrecorded immune exposures, the donors were nominally healthy at the time of sampling. It was with 60 Vbeta and 13 Jbeta primers that the PCR ran. Produced via immunoSEQ multiplex PCR; TCRdb's table is partial and in-frame only. In the table there are 200,000 to 300,000 clones, around 76% of which are singletons. Study results and limitations: In a later analysis, parvovirus B19, influenza, CMV and Epstein-Barr virus appeared linked to several top co-occurrence clusters. Researchers counted some 150 TCR beta chains as cytomegalovirus-associated.

This sequence originates from a woman aged 40 to 50 in good health and CMV-seropositive. Sequencing was carried out using PBMCs.

CDR3 residues: CASRDSGVKLRAFF. The CDR3 DNA sequence: TGTGCCAGCAGGGATTCCGGGGTCAAATTAAGGGCTTTCTTT. The chain has TRBV25-1 and TRBJ1-1; no definite D call. V lost 6 bases, J lost 11 bases, and 22 bases lay in between. The CDR3 sequence is 14 residues long. The germline gives CDR1 MGHDK, CDR2 SYGVNS.